This T cell receptor (beta chain) originates from a study of OX40 agonist ivuxolimab in advanced cancers. Generated by immunoSEQ multiplex PCR, the TCRdb table keeps only in-frame clones and is missing some. The sample includes 25,000 to 40,000 clones, roughly 82% seen only once; the top ten take 12%. Looked up from germline, CDR1 is SGHRS and CDR2 is YFSETQ. The CDR3 runs to 16 residues. Trimming stripped 3 bases from V and 3 bases from J, with 18 bases between. The gene calls are TRBV5-1 and TRBJ2-5; possible D gene TRBD1, 7 bases. The receptor's source is an adult with an advanced solid tumor such as melanoma, head and neck, liver or kidney cancer. The specimen was CD4+ or CD8+ T cells sorted from blood, collected in a trial of the OX40 agonist ivuxolimab. In nucleotides, the CDR3 is TGCGCCAGCAGCTGGGGATACACAGGGGAGGAAGAGACCCAGTACTTC. Translated: CASSWGYTGEEETQYF.